This TCR beta chain was observed in a study of blood T cell repertoires in COVID-19 (dated by TCRdb to 2019 to 2021). Concerning the study at large: Collaborator samples came from the United States, Italy and Spain and covered acute and convalescent phases of COVID-19. A freely available public database, intended as a resource for researchers studying the immune response to SARS-CoV-2, is where the repertoires were released. A de-identified subject ID, COVID-19 status, age in years and sex were almost always included in the sample metadata. The material from the prospective study consisted of cDNA or gDNA derived from T cells, B-cell-depleted T cells, or PBMCs. The samples were drawn from the first 160 participants of the ongoing ImmuneRACE study and from 950 to 1,500 subjects provided by 6 global collaborators. Deeply sampled blood TCRbeta repertoires from subjects exposed to, actively infected with, or recovered from COVID-19 were included in the dataset. Where available, HLA class I and class II types were taken from metadata supplied by the sample provider and were not determined by assay-based typing. Points the paper makes about the study in general: Clinical and demographic metadata were provided uncurated, with the amount varying by source and participant.

The immunoSEQ Assay, a bias-controlled multiplex PCR, was used to amplify TCRbeta CDR3 regions from genomic DNA. In the source study's methods: Nucleated cell counts per sample were estimated from amplification of reference gene primers within the assay. To quantify the absolute abundance of each unique TCRbeta CDR3 rearrangement, sequence reads were collapsed and filtered. For each sample, productive Simpson clonality was calculated as the square root of Simpson's diversity index across productive rearrangements. In its TCRdb copy, this immuneACCESS table keeps in-frame sequences only and misses some clones. Where compared with another copy, unresolved V genes explain less than half of these, and the others have no known cause. V, J and clone size are taken as reported in that table, and D and trimming were inferred from the DNA itself. This sample gives some 200,000 clones in total; roughly 87% of them show up just once. The top ten hold approximately 12% of the sample.

Via the germline V gene (reference sequence), CDR1 is GTSNPN and CDR2 SVGIG. The trim is 1 base for V and 10 bases for J, with a gap of 17 bases between the germline ends. Counted from cysteine to phenylalanine, this CDR3 has 14 amino acids. Only the CDR3 DNA stays, 42 bases, in frame from base 1. A second Seattle source provided samples from volunteer blood donors who had recovered from COVID-19. The collaborating institutions used their own protocols to collect whole blood in K2EDTA tubes. For TCRbeta analysis, collaborator samples were shipped as frozen whole blood, as isolated PBMCs, or as DNA extracted from either sample type. As concerns this clone: No cognate antigen has been identified for it. No base quality information exists; no much larger clone differs at one position.

The chain employs TRBV30 and TRBJ2-1; the D gene is perhaps TRBD2, from 6 matching bases. The sample was peripheral blood. This TCR derives from a woman between 18 and 29 years old who had recovered from COVID-19. CDR3 protein: CAWSGGLGGKEQFF. The DNA sequence is given as TGTGCCTGGAGTGGGGGACTCGGAGGGAAGGAGCAGTTCTTC.